These 29 T cell receptor beta chains were sequenced from one sample in a study of blood T cell repertoires in COVID-19. The assay was immunoSEQ multiplex PCR, and TCRdb's table has in-frame clones only and misses some. The sample lists approximately 170,000 clones; around 83% were seen once. The source material was peripheral blood. Receptors originate from a man aged 65 to 85 who had recovered from COVID-19.

The CDR3 nucleotides read TGTGCCAGCAGTACAGGGCCGAACACCGGGGAGCTGTTTTTT. Protein product: CASSTGPNTGELFF. The chain has TRBV2 and TRBJ2-2; weak D call: TRBD1 (6 bases). The CDR3 contains 14 residues. V was pared by 5 bases and J by 0 bases, with 7 bases between. Germline V gene sequence: CDR1 SNHLY, CDR2 FYNNEI.

The chain combines TRBV6-5 with TRBJ2-3; 8 nucleotides agree with TRBD2. Germline V CDR1 and CDR2: MNHEY, SVGAGI. Germline trimming cut 9 bases from V and 9 bases from J; bases unmatched to any gene: 5. This CDR3 has 11 residues. DNA for the CDR3: TGTGCCAGTTTAGCGGGGCCCACGCAGTATTTT. Encoded protein: CASLAGPTQYF.

J is TRBJ2-3 and V is TRBV7-2; D is uncertain. The CDR3 length is 13 residues. Germline CDR1 SGHTA, CDR2 FQGNSA. Deletions cut 7 bases from V and 4 bases from J, with 12 bases between. CDR3 protein: CASTNYLADTQYF. In nucleotides, the CDR3 is TGTGCCAGCACCAACTACCTGGCAGATACGCAGTATTTT.

The CDR3 loop is CASSPWTSGRRNEQFF. In DNA form, the CDR3 reads TGTGCCAGTAGTCCCTGGACTAGCGGGAGACGGAATGAGCAGTTCTTC. This chain joins TRBV19 and TRBJ2-1, with TRBD2 matching 13 bases. CDR3 size: 16 residues. CDR1 and CDR2 (germline): LNHDA, SQIVND (reference sequence). Trimming cost V 5 bases and J 7 bases; bases outside gene matches: 8. Full variable domain (missing parts from reference TRBV19 and TRBJ2-1): DGGITQSPKYLFRKEGQNVTLSCEQNLNHDAMYWYRQDPGQGLRLIYYSQIVNDFQKGDIAEGYSVSREKKESFPLTVTSAQKNPTAFYLCASSPWTSGRRNEQFFGPGTRLTVL.

The V call is TRBV24-1, the J call TRBJ2-5, with 8 bases fitting TRBD1. Germline lookup yields CDR1 KGHDR and CDR2 SFDVKD. Losses at the gene ends were 2 bases for V and 5 bases for J; bases not matched to a gene: 12. The CDR3 loop spans 17 amino acids. The CDR3 region is CATSDSTATGDGETQYF. Written as DNA, the CDR3 is TGTGCCACCAGTGATTCCACGGCGACAGGGGATGGGGAGACCCAGTACTTC.

This rearrangement joins TRBV3-1 (or the pseudogene TRBV3-2) to TRBJ2-5, with 8 bases fitting TRBD1. Germline V CDR1 and CDR2: LGHDT, YNNKEL (reference sequence). CDR3 length equals 16 residues. J gave up 2 bases and V 5 bases, and 10 bases lay outside the gene matches. The CDR3 DNA is TGTGCCAGCAGCTCTCATGCAGGACAGGGACAAGAGACCCAGTACTTC. The encoded protein is CASSSHAGQGQETQYF.

The chain links TRBV28 to TRBJ2-1; TRBD2 matches 12 bases. Germline V gene lookup returns CDR1 MDHEN and CDR2 SYDVKM. Unmatched junction bases numbered 8, after V lost 2 bases and J lost 6 bases. The CDR3 is 17 residues long. CDR3 amino acids: CASSLIRLAGVGNEQFF. The DNA for the CDR3 is TGTGCCAGCAGTTTAATCCGACTAGCGGGAGTGGGCAATGAGCAGTTCTTC.

The genes are TRBV6-2 or TRBV6-3 and TRBJ1-2; TRBD1 aligns across 8 bases. Per the germline V gene, CDR1 is MNHEY and CDR2 is SVGEGT. V shed 4 bases and J 5 bases; nucleotides not matched to a gene: 6. The CDR3 length is 14 residues. In DNA form, the CDR3 reads TGTGCCAGCAGTTCCTCGGACAGGGTTTATGGCTACACCTTC. The encoded protein is CASSSSDRVYGYTF.

The chain recombines TRBV6-2 or TRBV6-3 with TRBJ2-7; TRBD2 matches at 12 bases. Germline CDR1 reads MNHEY; CDR2 reads SVGEGT. CDR3 length: 16 amino acids. J gave up 5 bases and V 6 bases, and 11 bases lay outside the gene matches. The CDR3 DNA is TGTGCCAGCAGCCCACCAGGACTAGCGGGATCTAACGAGCAGTACTTC. It specifies CASSPPGLAGSNEQYF.

The chain employs TRBV27 and TRBJ1-1, with a weak D call TRBD1 (5 bases). CDR1 is MNHEY, CDR2 SMNVEV, per germline (reference sequence). Trimming removed 2 bases from V and 6 bases from J, with 13 bases in between. The CDR3 has 14 residues. CDR3 sequence reads: CASSLEGARAEAFF. The CDR3 region has the DNA TGTGCCAGCAGTTTAGAAGGGGCTCGGGCTGAAGCTTTCTTT.

V usage is TRBV7-3 and J usage is TRBJ1-1, with D hard to call. The CDR3 has 14 amino acids. Germline V gives CDR1 SGHTA, CDR2 FQGTGA. V was clipped by 1 base and J by 6 bases, with 12 bases between them. The CDR3 here is CASSLSGLTSEAFF. The CDR3 DNA follows: TGTGCCAGCAGCTTAAGCGGGCTGACGTCTGAAGCTTTCTTT.

The chain joins TRBV10-2 to TRBJ2-7; 8 nucleotides agree with TRBD1. Trimming at V came to 6 bases and at J to 3 bases, leaving 7 bases not matched to a gene. Germline CDR1 and CDR2: WSHSY and SAAADI. The CDR3 extends over 14 amino acids. The CDR3 region is CASSRGPENYEQYF. CDR3 nucleotide sequence: TGCGCCAGCAGCAGGGGGCCCGAAAACTACGAGCAGTACTTC.

This chain connects TRBV30 to TRBJ1-3; tentative D call: TRBD1 (5 bases). In germline, CDR1 is GTSNPN, CDR2 SVGIG (reference sequence). The germline V and J ends were trimmed by 1 base and 4 bases, with 11 bases remaining between them. This CDR3 region has 14 residues. CDR3 coding DNA: TGTGCCTGGAGTGAGGGGCTCAGAGGAAACACCATATATTTT. Amino acid sequence: CAWSEGLRGNTIYF. The full variable domain, completed using reference TRBV30 and TRBJ1-3, is SQTIHQWPATLVQPVGSPLSLECTVEGTSNPNLYWYRQAAGRGLQLLFYSVGIGQISSEVPQNLSASRPQDRQFILSSKKLLLSDSGFYLCAWSEGLRGNTIYFGEGSWLTVV.

The chain links TRBV10-2 to TRBJ1-2; 8 bases are a match to TRBD1. Germline V gene data show CDR1 as WSHSY and CDR2 as SAAADI. The CDR3 loop spans 14 amino acids. Trimming cost V 7 bases and J 2 bases; bases outside gene matches: 6. The CDR3 nucleotides are TGCGCCAGCAAAGACAGGGGAACGAACTATGGCTACACCTTC. Encoded protein: CASKDRGTNYGYTF.

The V call is TRBV6-5, the J call TRBJ2-3, with 7 nucleotides matching TRBD1. J was trimmed by 1 base and V by 6 bases; bases with no gene match: 4. The germline V gene has CDR1 MNHEY and CDR2 SVGAGI. The CDR3 loop spans 14 amino acids. The CDR3 sequence is CASSLGQGTDTQYF. The DNA of the CDR3 is TGTGCCAGCAGCCTCGGACAGGGCACAGATACGCAGTATTTT.

This clone has a handful of counts. The chain combines TRBV2 with TRBJ1-1; D gene unclear. V was clipped by 6 bases and J by 3 bases, with 8 bases between them. The CDR3 has 12 residues. CDR1 and CDR2 (germline): SNHLY, FYNNEI. The CDR3 is CASSAADTEAFF. In DNA form, the CDR3 reads TGTGCCAGCAGCGCAGCGGACACTGAAGCTTTCTTT.

This chain links TRBV28 with TRBJ1-4; a possible D gene is TRBD1 (5 bases). V dropped 8 bases and J dropped 0 bases, with 19 bases sitting between them. CDR3 length: 17 amino acids. Germline CDR1 MDHEN, CDR2 SYDVKM. Here the CDR3 reads CASRPSMGQATNEKLFF. The CDR3, as DNA: TGTGCCAGCCGCCCTTCAATGGGGCAGGCAACTAATGAAAAACTGTTTTTT.

The rearrangement uses TRBV18 and TRBJ2-5; 8 nucleotides line up with TRBD1. This CDR3 is built from 15 residues. The J segment lost 3 bases and the V segment lost 3 bases, leaving 6 bases of the junction unmatched. The germline V gene has CDR1 KGHSH and CDR2 LQKENI. The CDR3, as DNA: TGTGCCAGCTCACCGAGCGACAGGGGAGAAGAGACCCAGTACTTC. Encoded protein: CASSPSDRGEETQYF.

The gene calls are TRBV7-6 and TRBJ2-2; 7 positions match TRBD1. This CDR3 is built from 16 residues. The V gene end was trimmed by 4 bases and the J gene end by 0 bases; junction bases not matched to a gene: 5. CDR1 SGHVS and CDR2 FNYEAQ come from the germline V gene. The CDR3 here is CASSSRDSPNTGELFF. CDR3 DNA: TGTGCCAGCAGCTCTAGGGACAGCCCGAACACCGGGGAGCTGTTTTTT.

The chain combines TRBV7-6 with TRBJ1-2; maybe TRBD1 (5 bases). The V and J ends lost 3 bases and 6 bases respectively, with 17 bases between them. CDR3 length equals 15 residues. Germline CDR1 SGHVS, CDR2 FNYEAQ. The CDR3 region is CASSFSVGAGHGYTF. The CDR3 DNA is TGTGCCAGCAGCTTCTCCGTAGGTGCGGGACATGGCTACACCTTC.

CDR3 region: CAISVGGQGAEAFF. The DNA of the CDR3 is TGTGCCATCAGTGTGGGGGGGCAGGGTGCTGAAGCTTTCTTT. V usage is TRBV10-3 and J usage is TRBJ1-1; weak D call: TRBD1 (6 bases). CDR3 length: 14 amino acids. Per the germline V gene, CDR1 is ENHRY and CDR2 is SYGVKD. V was clipped by 4 bases and J by 6 bases, with 15 bases between them.

The chain carries TRBV3-1 (or the pseudogene TRBV3-2) and TRBJ1-1; D not resolved. The CDR3 runs to 12 residues. V lost 1 base, J lost 11 bases, and 11 bases lay in between. The V gene's germline CDR1 is LGHDT and CDR2 YNNKEL (reference sequence). DNA for the CDR3: TGTGCCAGCAGCCAAGGCCGGGGAGGGGCTTTCTTT. Amino acids: CASSQGRGGAFF.

The chain is built from TRBV18 and TRBJ1-1; 9 bases map to TRBD1. Germline assignment: CDR1 KGHSH and CDR2 LQKENI. The CDR3 runs 13 residues. After removal of 8 bases from V and 1 base from J, the junction contained 2 bases not matched to a gene. CDR3 coding DNA: TGTGCCAGCATACAGGGGGCGAACACTGAAGCTTTCTTT. Residues: CASIQGANTEAFF.

The V call is TRBV10-1, the J call TRBJ1-1; 7 bases are a match to TRBD1. Per germline, CDR1 WNHNN and CDR2 SYGVQD (reference sequence). This CDR3 has 17 amino acids. V dropped 0 bases and J dropped 2; count of bases not matched to a gene: 9. The CDR3 reads CASSESRDSLLNTEAFF. The DNA of the CDR3 is TGCGCCAGCAGTGAGTCGAGGGACAGTCTTCTCAACACTGAAGCTTTCTTT.

This chain connects TRBV27 to TRBJ1-4; 7 bases align to TRBD1. This CDR3 spans 14 amino acids. Germline V CDR1 and CDR2: MNHEY, SMNVEV (reference sequence). V was pared by 5 bases and J by 8 bases, with 8 bases of the junction left unmatched. The CDR3 DNA reads TGTGCCAGCAGTCGGGACAGAGTAAGGGAAAAACTGTTTTTT. Protein: CASSRDRVREKLFF. Using reference TRBV27 and TRBJ1-4 for the parts outside the CDR3, the full variable domain is EAQVTQNPRYLITVTGKKLTVTCSQNMNHEYMSWYRQDPGLGLRQIYYSMNVEVTDKGDVPEGYKVSRKEKRNFPLILESPSPNQTSLYFCASSRDRVREKLFFGSGTQLSVL.

The V gene is TRBV4-1, the J gene TRBJ2-3, with unresolved D. In germline, CDR1 is MGHRA, CDR2 YSYEKL. The V gene lost 4 bases and the J gene lost 4 bases, with 9 bases spanning the gap. The CDR3 runs 13 residues. CDR3 protein: CASSRESPDTQYF. The CDR3 DNA is TGCGCCAGCAGCCGAGAGAGCCCAGATACGCAGTATTTT.

This chain joins TRBV27 and TRBJ2-7, with D tentatively TRBD1 (6 bases). Trimming cost V 4 bases and J 0 bases, with 13 bases left between them. This CDR3 has 15 amino acids. Germline V gene sequence: CDR1 MNHEY, CDR2 SMNVEV (reference sequence). CDR3 DNA sequence: TGTGCCAGCAGTTCGCGACAGGCGAGCTCCTACGAGCAGTACTTC. Translating it yields CASSSRQASSYEQYF.

The chain links TRBV7-9 to TRBJ2-5; maybe TRBD1 (7 bases). CDR1 and CDR2 (germline): SEHNR, FQNEAQ (reference sequence). CDR3 length equals 15 residues. With 5 bases removed from V and 8 bases from J, the gap between germline ends came to 21 bases. CDR3 in amino acids: CASSGGQGAGGTQYF. The CDR3 coding sequence is TGTGCCAGCAGCGGAGGGCAGGGAGCAGGGGGAACCCAGTACTTC.

This chain joins TRBV29-1 and TRBJ1-1; D call uncertain. The CDR3 length is 12 residues. With 3 bases removed from V and 0 bases from J, the gap between germline ends came to 5 bases. Germline V gives CDR1 SQVTM, CDR2 ANQGSEA. The CDR3 sequence is CSVDRMNTEAFF. The CDR3 bases are TGCAGCGTTGACAGAATGAACACTGAAGCTTTCTTT.